The 25 T cell receptor beta chains below all came from one sample that was sequenced in a study of blood T cell repertoires in COVID-19. Clones were sequenced by immunoSEQ multiplex PCR, and TCRdb holds only the in-frame ones, with some missing. Among hundreds of thousands of clones listed, approximately 88% were seen once. The sequencing sample was made of peripheral blood. These receptor sequences come from a woman aged 25-40 years who had recovered from COVID-19.

V gene TRBV3-1 (or the pseudogene TRBV3-2) combines with J gene TRBJ1-1; maybe TRBD1 (6 bases). The germline V gene has CDR1 LGHDT and CDR2 YNNKEL (reference sequence). This CDR3 region has 13 residues. V was pared by 6 bases and J by 2 bases, with 10 bases between. The CDR3 region is CASSRRGNTEAFF. The CDR3 nucleotides read TGTGCCAGCAGTCGCAGGGGCAACACTGAAGCTTTCTTT.

The chain uses TRBV28 and TRBJ2-5, with D tentatively TRBD2 (5 bases). V was clipped by 2 bases and J by 2 bases, with 9 bases between them. The CDR3 sequence is 14 residues long. Looked up from germline, CDR1 is MDHEN and CDR2 is SYDVKM. The CDR3 region has the DNA TGTGCCAGCAGTTTAGCCGGGGATCAAGAGACCCAGTACTTC. Its translation is CASSLAGDQETQYF.

This chain links TRBV5-1 with TRBJ1-1; D is possibly TRBD1 (6 bases). The CDR3 extends over 12 amino acids. V shed 4 bases and J shed 7 bases, with 11 bases lying between them. CDR1 is SGHRS, CDR2 YFSETQ, per germline. The CDR3 coding sequence is TGCGCCAGCAGCCCAACAGGGTTTGAAGCTTTCTTT. Its protein is CASSPTGFEAFF. Full variable domain (rest looked up from reference TRBV5-1 and TRBJ1-1): KAGVTQTPRYLIKTRGQQVTLSCSPISGHRSVSWYQQTPGQGLQFLFEYFSETQRNKGNFPGRFSGRQFSNSRSEMNVSTLELGDSALYLCASSPTGFEAFFGQGTRLTVV.

The chain has TRBV6-5 and TRBJ2-7; D may be TRBD2 (6 bases). V lost 6 bases, J lost 2 bases, and 14 bases lay in between. The CDR3 spans 14 residues. Germline CDR1 is MNHEY and CDR2 is SVGAGI. CDR3: CASSQVGGAYEQYF. The CDR3 nucleotides read TGTGCCAGCAGCCAGGTTGGAGGGGCCTACGAGCAGTACTTC.

The chain joins TRBV28 to TRBJ2-4, with D possibly being TRBD1 (7 bases). The V gene's germline CDR1 is MDHEN and CDR2 SYDVKM. The CDR3 runs to 15 residues. V was pared by 10 bases and J by 1 base, with 17 bases between. CDR3 loop: CATVGGGKAKNIQYF. The CDR3 nucleotides are TGTGCCACCGTAGGGGGCGGGAAGGCCAAAAACATTCAGTACTTC.

The chain uses TRBV12-5 and TRBJ1-5; TRBD1 is a possible D gene (5 bases). Germline values: CDR1 LGHNT, CDR2 FRNRAP. The CDR3 has 13 amino acids. V was trimmed by 6 bases and J by 2 bases, leaving 8 bases between them. CDR3 sequence reads: CASGDSGNQPQHF. For the CDR3, the DNA is TGTGCTAGTGGCGACAGTGGCAATCAGCCCCAGCATTTT. Full variable domain (rest looked up from reference TRBV12-5 and TRBJ1-5): DARVTQTPRHKVTEMGQEVTMRCQPILGHNTVFWYRQTMMQGLELLAYFRNRAPLDDSGMPKDRFSAEMPDATLATLKIQPSEPRDSAVYFCASGDSGNQPQHFGDGTRLSIL.

The sample holds a few counts of this clone. The genes are TRBV7-9 and TRBJ1-1; D is perhaps TRBD1 (6 bases). This CDR3 is 12 amino acids long. Germline V gene lookup returns CDR1 SEHNR and CDR2 FQNEAQ (reference sequence). The V end was cut by 1 base, the J end by 10 bases, with 10 bases between. The CDR3 protein is CASSLGQGLAFF. In DNA, the CDR3 is TGTGCCAGCAGCTTAGGGCAGGGGTTAGCTTTCTTT.

This chain uses TRBV28 with TRBJ2-3; 14 bases fit TRBD2. CDR3 length: 18 residues. V was pared by 6 bases and J by 14 bases, with 22 bases of the junction left unmatched. Per the germline V gene, CDR1 is MDHEN and CDR2 is SYDVKM. The CDR3, as DNA: TGTGCCAGCAGCCCCACCACCACCCCGTGGACTAGCGGGGGGCCCATGTATTTT. Its translation: CASSPTTTPWTSGGPMYF.

The CDR3 here is CASSPRGLAGGIETQYF. The CDR3 nucleotides are TGTGCCAGCTCACCACGAGGACTAGCGGGGGGAATAGAGACCCAGTACTTC. The V gene is TRBV18, the J gene TRBJ2-5; TRBD2 matches at 14 bases. The CDR3 sequence is 17 residues long. V was clipped by 1 base and J by 4 bases; unmatched bases: 5. Per germline, CDR1 KGHSH and CDR2 LQKENI.

The J gene is TRBJ1-1, the V gene TRBV20-1, with D unclear. V dropped 4 bases and J dropped 11 bases, with 14 bases sitting between them. The CDR3 extends over 11 amino acids. Germline assignment: CDR1 DFQATT and CDR2 SNEGSKA (reference sequence). Here the CDR3 reads CSATDLPGAFF. The CDR3, as DNA: TGCAGTGCTACGGACTTACCTGGGGCTTTCTTT.

The chain carries TRBV5-1 and TRBJ2-1; 10 positions match TRBD2. The CDR3 extends over 15 amino acids. V lost 2 bases, J lost 7 bases, and 6 bases stayed unmatched. In germline, CDR1 is SGHRS, CDR2 YFSETQ. For the CDR3, the DNA is TGCGCCAGCAGCTTCAGCGGGGGGGCCCTAAATGAGCAGTTCTTC. Translating it yields CASSFSGGALNEQFF.

For this clone: Different DNA sequences within this sample yield the same CDR3. This sequence joins TRBV20-1 and TRBJ2-2, with D perhaps TRBD1 (5 bases). The CDR3 contains 14 residues. Per the germline V gene, CDR1 is DFQATT and CDR2 is SNEGSKA (reference sequence). The ends were cut back, 3 bases at V and 1 base at J, with 9 bases in the middle. CDR3 loop: CSASLQVNTGELFF. DNA of the CDR3: TGCAGTGCTAGTTTACAGGTGAACACCGGGGAGCTGTTTTTT.

The V and J genes are TRBV19 and TRBJ1-5; TRBD1 matches 7 bases. Per the germline V gene, CDR1 is LNHDA and CDR2 is SQIVND (reference sequence). This CDR3 region has 13 residues. Trimming cost V 7 bases and J 4 bases; bases outside gene matches: 4. As DNA, the CDR3 is TGTGCCAGTACCGACAGGGAAAATCAGCCCCAGCATTTT. Amino acid sequence: CASTDRENQPQHF.

The CDR3 nucleotides are TGTGCCAGCAGCTTAGGAACACCCCCTCGCTACGAGCAGTACTTC. As protein: CASSLGTPPRYEQYF. V gene TRBV7-2 combines with J gene TRBJ2-7; D not certain. Trimming cost V 1 base and J 3 bases, with 13 bases left between them. This CDR3 region has 15 residues. Germline V lookup: CDR1 SGHTA, CDR2 FQGNSA. The complete variable domain, with remaining parts taken from reference TRBV7-2 and TRBJ2-7, reads GAGVSQSPSNKVTEKGKDVELRCDPISGHTALYWYRQSLGQGLEFLIYFQGNSAPDKSGLPSDRFSAERTGGSVSTLTIQRTQQEDSAVYLCASSLGTPPRYEQYFGPGTRLTVT.

The V call is TRBV30, the J call TRBJ1-6; no clear D gene. The length of the CDR3 is 11 residues. V lost 0 bases and J 14 bases, leaving 8 bases between the germline ends. CDR1 and CDR2 from the germline V gene are GTSNPN and SVGIG (reference sequence). CDR3 amino acids: CAWSVAGTLHF. As DNA, the CDR3 is TGTGCCTGGAGTGTAGCGGGTACCCTCCACTTT.

The chain carries TRBV4-1 and TRBJ2-3; TRBD2 is a possible D gene (7 bases). Trimming took 0 bases from V and 11 from J, leaving 21 bases between them. This CDR3 has 16 residues. Germline loops: CDR1 MGHRA, CDR2 YSYEKL. As DNA, the CDR3 is TGCGCCAGCAGCCAAGATCTGGGCGGGGGCCCCAAAGAGCAGTATTTT. Translating gives CASSQDLGGGPKEQYF.

The rearrangement uses TRBV5-4 and TRBJ2-1; D not certain. Deletions cut 3 bases from V and 13 bases from J, with 17 bases between. This CDR3 is 13 amino acids long. CDR1 is SGHNT and CDR2 is YYREEE in the germline V gene (reference sequence). This chain's CDR3 is CASSSLSERGQFF. DNA for the CDR3: TGTGCCAGCAGCTCCCTCAGTGAGCGAGGTCAGTTCTTC. Complete variable domain (other parts from reference TRBV5-4 and TRBJ2-1): ETGVTQSPTHLIKTRGQQVTLRCSSQSGHNTVSWYQQALGQGPQFIFQYYREEENGRGNFPPRFSGLQFPNYSSELNVNALELDDSALYLCASSSLSERGQFFGPGTRLTVL.

The chain joins TRBV7-6 to TRBJ2-5; D unclear. The CDR3 runs 11 residues. Trimming removed 4 bases at V and 5 bases at J, with 5 bases between. Germline V lookup: CDR1 SGHVS, CDR2 FNYEAQ. The CDR3 protein is CASSSYETQYF. DNA of the CDR3: TGTGCCAGCAGCTCCTACGAGACCCAGTACTTC.

The count of this clone is one. V usage is TRBV18 and J usage is TRBJ1-3, with 9 positions matching TRBD1. The junction had 6 bases not matched to a gene; V was cut back by 6 bases and J by 3 bases. This CDR3 has 15 amino acids. The V gene's germline CDR1 is KGHSH and CDR2 LQKENI. The CDR3 sequence is CASSPRTGVGNTIYF. DNA of the CDR3: TGTGCCAGCTCCCCCCGGACAGGGGTTGGAAACACCATATATTTT.

The V call is TRBV5-1, the J call TRBJ2-1, with TRBD1 matching over 7 bases. CDR3 length equals 13 residues. Germline V gene data show CDR1 as SGHRS and CDR2 as YFSETQ. Trimming at V came to 3 bases and at J to 4 bases, leaving 1 base not matched to a gene. The CDR3 is CASSSQGYNEQFF. The CDR3 region has the DNA TGCGCCAGCAGCTCACAGGGGTACAATGAGCAGTTCTTC.

This CDR3 is CASSLGGPTGDEKLFF. Written as DNA, the CDR3 is TGTGCCAGCAGCTTAGGTGGCCCGACGGGGGACGAAAAACTGTTTTTT. The V call is TRBV11-3, the J call TRBJ1-4, with a tentative D call TRBD1 (5 bases). CDR1 is SGHNT and CDR2 is YENEEA in the germline V gene. This CDR3 comprises 16 residues. Trimming took 1 base from V and 8 from J, leaving 17 bases between them.

The V and J genes are TRBV27 and TRBJ1-2; 7 bases agree with TRBD1. In germline, CDR1 is MNHEY, CDR2 SMNVEV (reference sequence). The V and J ends lost 5 bases and 7 bases, in that order; junction bases with no gene match: 4. The CDR3 is made up of 12 amino acids. This CDR3 is CASSPRQGGYTF. Written as DNA, the CDR3 is TGTGCCAGCAGTCCACGACAGGGTGGCTACACCTTC.

The chain recombines TRBV28 with TRBJ1-4; 7 nucleotides align to TRBD1. This CDR3 comprises 14 residues. Germline V CDR1 and CDR2: MDHEN, SYDVKM. The junction had 7 bases not matched to a gene; V was cut back by 7 bases and J by 5 bases. The DNA for the CDR3 is TGTGCCAGCAACCGACAGGGATCAAATGAAAAACTGTTTTTT. It is translated as CASNRQGSNEKLFF.

This sequence joins TRBV27 and TRBJ2-6; D might be TRBD1 (6 bases). CDR3 size: 17 residues. Trimming removed 5 bases at V and 0 bases at J, with 14 bases between. Germline V lookup: CDR1 MNHEY, CDR2 SMNVEV (reference sequence). CDR3 in amino acids: CASSPGHGSSGANVLTF. The CDR3 DNA follows: TGTGCCAGCAGTCCGGGACACGGTAGCTCTGGGGCCAACGTCCTGACTTTC.

The chain has TRBV6-2 or TRBV6-3 and TRBJ2-2; TRBD2 matches at 8 bases. This CDR3 has 18 residues. CDR1 and CDR2 (germline): MNHEY, SVGEGT. V shed 3 bases, J shed 1 base, and the junction held 10 bases outside the gene matches. The CDR3 bases are TGTGCCAGCAGTTATATCCGGGGGGGTCGATTGAACACCGGGGAGCTGTTTTTT. It codes for CASSYIRGGRLNTGELFF.